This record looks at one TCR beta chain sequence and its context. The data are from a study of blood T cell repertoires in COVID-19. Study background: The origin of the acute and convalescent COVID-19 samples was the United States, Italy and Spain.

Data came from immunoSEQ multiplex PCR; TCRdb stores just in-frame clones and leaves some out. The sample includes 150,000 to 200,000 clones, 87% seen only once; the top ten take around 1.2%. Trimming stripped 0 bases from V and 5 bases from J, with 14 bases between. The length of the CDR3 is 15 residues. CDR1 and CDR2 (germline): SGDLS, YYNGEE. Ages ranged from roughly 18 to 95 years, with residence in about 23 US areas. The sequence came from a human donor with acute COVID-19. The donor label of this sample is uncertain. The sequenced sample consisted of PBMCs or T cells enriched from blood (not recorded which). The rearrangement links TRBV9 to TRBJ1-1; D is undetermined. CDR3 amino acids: CASSVGYSELTEAFF. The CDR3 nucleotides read TGTGCCAGCAGCGTAGGGTATAGTGAGCTAACTGAAGCTTTCTTT.